This is a list of T cell receptor beta chains from one sample in a study of cytomegalovirus exposure and HLA in healthy donors. The table came from immunoSEQ multiplex PCR; TCRdb's copy has only in-frame clones and leaves some out. The profile covers about 170,000 clones, with over 75% appearing a single time and 1.5% to 2% taken by the ten largest. The specimen sequenced was PBMCs. These receptors all come from a woman aged 18-30 years in good health and CMV-seronegative. Both conserved end residues are part of each CDR3. Fields, in order: V gene, D gene, clone size, J gene, CDR3 DNA, CDR3 protein. D genes are given only for firm matches. Where a row states a size, it is once, few, many or the class of an expanded clone; other rows omit it.

v_call: TRBV5-4
d_call: TRBD2
clone_size: few
j_call: TRBJ2-1
cdr3_nt: TGTGCCAGCAGCTTGTCACTAGCGGGCTACAATGAGCAGTTCTTC
cdr3_aa: CASSLSLAGYNEQFF

v_call: TRBV15
d_call: TRBD2
clone_size: NA
j_call: TRBJ2-3
cdr3_nt: TGTGCCACCAGCTCCCTAGCGGGAGGAGGAGATACGCAGTATTTT
cdr3_aa: CATSSLAGGGDTQYF

v_call: TRBV18
d_call: NA
clone_size: NA
j_call: TRBJ2-1
cdr3_nt: TGTGCCAGCTCTCAGGACAGGGAGGGTGAGCAGTTCTTC
cdr3_aa: CASSQDREGEQFF

v_call: TRBV5-4
d_call: TRBD2
clone_size: NA
j_call: TRBJ2-1
cdr3_nt: TGTGCCGGCGGGAGGGGATACAATGAGCAGTTCTTC
cdr3_aa: CAGGRGYNEQFF

v_call: TRBV5-1
d_call: NA
clone_size: once
j_call: TRBJ2-1
cdr3_nt: TGCGCCAGCAGCTTAATCGCAGGGTCCAATGAGCAGTTCTTC
cdr3_aa: CASSLIAGSNEQFF

v_call: TRBV5-1
d_call: TRBD2
clone_size: NA
j_call: TRBJ2-3
cdr3_nt: TGCGCCAGCAGCCCAGGACTAGCGGGAGTGTCAGATACGCAGTATTTT
cdr3_aa: CASSPGLAGVSDTQYF

v_call: TRBV6-6
d_call: NA
clone_size: NA
j_call: TRBJ2-1
cdr3_nt: TGTGCCAGCAGCTCCGGGGCGGGGTACTACAATGAGCAGTTCTTC
cdr3_aa: CASSSGAGYYNEQFF

v_call: TRBV6-6
d_call: TRBD1
clone_size: few
j_call: TRBJ1-4
cdr3_nt: TGTGCCAGCAGACTTACGACAGGGGGCCCCGGAAAACTGTTTTTT
cdr3_aa: CASRLTTGGPGKLFF

v_call: TRBV29-1
d_call: NA
clone_size: NA
j_call: TRBJ1-5
cdr3_nt: TGCAGCGTTCAAGGGGCCAATCAGCCCCAGCATTTT
cdr3_aa: CSVQGANQPQHF

v_call: TRBV2
d_call: NA
clone_size: NA
j_call: TRBJ2-6
cdr3_nt: TGTGCCAGCAGTGAACCCGGACAGTTCCGTCCTGGGGCCAACGTCCTGACTTTC
cdr3_aa: CASSEPGQFRPGANVLTF

v_call: TRBV7-9
d_call: TRBD1
clone_size: NA
j_call: TRBJ1-2
cdr3_nt: TGTGCCAGCAGTACAGGGGCCTGGTATGGCTACACCTTC
cdr3_aa: CASSTGAWYGYTF

v_call: TRBV5-8
d_call: NA
clone_size: NA
j_call: TRBJ1-5
cdr3_nt: TGTGCCAGCAGCTCAAATCAGCCCCAGCATTTT
cdr3_aa: CASSSNQPQHF

v_call: TRBV5-4
d_call: TRBD2
clone_size: once
j_call: TRBJ2-1
cdr3_nt: TGTGCCAGCAGCTTGGGTAGGACTAGCTCCTACAATGAGCAGTTCTTC
cdr3_aa: CASSLGRTSSYNEQFF

v_call: TRBV9
d_call: NA
clone_size: NA
j_call: TRBJ2-2
cdr3_nt: TGTGCCAGCAGCGTAGAAATAAACAGATTCTACACCGGGGAGCTGTTTTTT
cdr3_aa: CASSVEINRFYTGELFF

v_call: TRBV5-1
d_call: TRBD1
clone_size: NA
j_call: TRBJ2-1
cdr3_nt: TGCGCCAGCAGCTACGGACAGGGGGGTTGGAATGAGCAGTTCTTC
cdr3_aa: CASSYGQGGWNEQFF

v_call: TRBV28
d_call: TRBD2
clone_size: NA
j_call: TRBJ2-5
cdr3_nt: TGTGCCAGCACCGGGGGGGGGACTAGCAGGGAGACCCAGTACTTC
cdr3_aa: CASTGGGTSRETQYF

v_call: TRBV7-8
d_call: NA
clone_size: NA
j_call: TRBJ1-1
cdr3_nt: TGTGCCAGCAGCCGAGCCAGGGTAGGAGATTCTGAAGCTTTCTTT
cdr3_aa: CASSRARVGDSEAFF